These 27 T cell receptor beta chains share one sample of origin, sequenced in a study of cytomegalovirus exposure and HLA in healthy donors. The PCR was carried out with 60 Vbeta primers and 13 Jbeta primers. Sequencing used immunoSEQ multiplex PCR; TCRdb keeps in-frame clones, though not all of them. Among some 140,000 clones, roughly 80% were seen once, and the ten largest hold approximately 4%. The sequencing sample was made of PBMCs. The receptor set was obtained from a woman between 35 and 50 years old in good health and CMV-seronegative.

The table lists this clone with a count of one. V is TRBV7-9 and J is TRBJ2-3; the D gene is possibly TRBD2 (5 bases). Germline loops: CDR1 SEHNR, CDR2 FQNEAQ (reference sequence). With 5 bases removed from V and 1 base from J, the gap between germline ends came to 13 bases. The length of the CDR3 is 15 residues. The CDR3 sequence: CASSISSRGTDTQYF. Here the CDR3 DNA reads TGTGCCAGCAGCATATCCTCGAGGGGCACAGATACGCAGTATTTT.

This chain joins TRBV7-2 and TRBJ1-1; 9 bases are a match to TRBD1. CDR1 and CDR2 (germline): SGHTA, FQGNSA. The trim removed 4 bases at V and 1 base at J, leaving 1 base unmatched. The CDR3 loop spans 14 amino acids. The CDR3 DNA is TGTGCCAGCAGCTGGGGACAGGGGAACACTGAAGCTTTCTTT. Its protein product is CASSWGQGNTEAFF. Full variable domain (missing parts from reference TRBV7-2 and TRBJ1-1): GAGVSQSPSNKVTEKGKDVELRCDPISGHTALYWYRQSLGQGLEFLIYFQGNSAPDKSGLPSDRFSAERTGGSVSTLTIQRTQQEDSAVYLCASSWGQGNTEAFFGQGTRLTVV.

V and J are TRBV19 and TRBJ2-3; 7 bases match TRBD2. The CDR3 is made up of 13 amino acids. CDR1 and CDR2 (germline): LNHDA, SQIVND (reference sequence). Losses at the gene ends were 11 bases for V and 3 bases for J; bases not matched to a gene: 8. The chain's CDR3 is CASRLARTDTQYF. The CDR3 bases are TGTGCCTCAAGACTAGCAAGGACAGATACGCAGTATTTT.

As concerns this clone: Different DNA sequences within this sample yield the same CDR3. This sequence joins TRBV27 and TRBJ1-1, with D tentatively TRBD1 (6 bases). CDR1 is MNHEY, CDR2 SMNVEV, per germline (reference sequence). The ends were cut back, 0 bases at V and 1 base at J, with 9 bases in the middle. This CDR3 is built from 15 residues. CDR3: CASSLSTGGNTEAFF. CDR3 bases: TGTGCCAGCAGTTTATCGACAGGAGGGAACACTGAAGCTTTCTTT.

The J gene is TRBJ2-7, the V gene TRBV4-1; 9 positions agree with TRBD2. CDR1 and CDR2 (germline): MGHRA, YSYEKL. The CDR3 is 16 amino acids. V lost 3 bases and J lost 2; bases outside the gene matches: 8. The CDR3 protein is CASSQIKLAGPYEQYF. For the CDR3, the DNA is TGCGCCAGCAGCCAGATTAAGCTAGCGGGACCCTACGAGCAGTACTTC.

V is TRBV2 and J is TRBJ1-2; 9 nucleotides agree with TRBD1. CDR1 is SNHLY and CDR2 is FYNNEI in the germline V gene. V gave up 1 base and J gave up 5 bases; unmatched junction bases: 5. The CDR3 consists of 15 residues. The CDR3 spells CASSEEGTGIYGYTF. CDR3 DNA sequence: TGTGCCAGCAGTGAAGAGGGGACAGGGATTTATGGCTACACCTTC. Variable domain in full (rest from reference TRBV2 and TRBJ1-2): EPEVTQTPSHQVTQMGQEVILRCVPISNHLYFYWYRQILGQKVEFLVSFYNNEISEKSEIFDDQFSVERPDGSNFTLKIRSTKLEDSAMYFCASSEEGTGIYGYTFGSGTRLTVV.

A single count supports this clone. This chain joins TRBV7-6 and TRBJ2-5; a possible D gene is TRBD2 (5 bases). Germline V gene lookup returns CDR1 SGHVS and CDR2 FNYEAQ. The V end was cut by 7 bases, the J end by 2 bases, with 23 bases between. The CDR3 is made up of 17 amino acids. The CDR3 region is CASNSRAGQRIQETQYF. The CDR3, as DNA: TGTGCCAGCAATTCGAGGGCAGGCCAACGTATTCAAGAGACCCAGTACTTC.

The rearrangement joins TRBV6-6 to TRBJ2-7; 8 nucleotides line up with TRBD2. The CDR3 runs to 14 residues. Trimming at V came to 0 bases and at J to 9 bases, leaving 7 bases not matched to a gene. Germline V gene data show CDR1 as MNHNY and CDR2 as SVGAGI (reference sequence). The CDR3 coding sequence is TGTGCCAGCAGTTACTCGAGTCGGGAGGGCGGGCAGTACTTC. Encoded protein: CASSYSSREGGQYF.

The chain joins TRBV18 to TRBJ1-5; TRBD1 agrees at 7 bases. Germline V CDR1 and CDR2: KGHSH, LQKENI. Germline trimming cut 3 bases from V and 3 bases from J; bases unmatched to any gene: 8. This CDR3 is 16 amino acids long. CDR3 sequence (DNA): TGTGCCAGCTCACCCACTTCGCAGGGGGACAATCAGCCCCAGCATTTT. Its translation: CASSPTSQGDNQPQHF.

The chain couples TRBV9 to TRBJ2-7; the D is unclear. The ends were cut back, 3 bases at V and 5 bases at J, with 12 bases in the middle. Germline V gives CDR1 SGDLS, CDR2 YYNGEE. The CDR3 runs to 13 residues. CDR3 DNA: TGTGCCAGCAGCGGCAAAACGTCAGACGAGCAGTACTTC. Protein product: CASSGKTSDEQYF.

The rearrangement joins TRBV5-1 to TRBJ2-5, with TRBD2 matching over 7 bases. The CDR3 totals 14 residues. Unmatched junction bases numbered 6, after V lost 4 bases and J lost 3 bases. The V gene's germline CDR1 is SGHRS and CDR2 YFSETQ. The CDR3 loop is CASSAGRGEETQYF. Here the CDR3 DNA reads TGCGCCAGCAGCGCCGGACGGGGGGAAGAGACCCAGTACTTC.

The gene calls are TRBV5-5 and TRBJ1-6; 10 bases line up with TRBD1. CDR3 length: 15 residues. The germline V gene encodes CDR1 SGHKS and CDR2 YYEKEE (reference sequence). The V segment lost 0 bases and the J segment 10 bases; nucleotides outside the gene matches: 4. This chain's CDR3 is CASSLAWDRGSPLHF. CDR3 bases: TGTGCCAGCAGCTTGGCCTGGGACAGGGGATCACCCCTCCACTTT.

The table lists this clone with a count of one. J is TRBJ1-3 and V is TRBV11-2; possible D gene TRBD1, 6 bases. The CDR3 contains 16 residues. Germline V CDR1 and CDR2: SGHAT, FQNNGV. V was trimmed by 1 base and J by 3 bases, leaving 13 bases between them. For the CDR3, the DNA is TGTGCCAGCAGCTTAGTTGGTGGGGGCAGTGGAAACACCATATATTTT. It translates to CASSLVGGGSGNTIYF.

This chain joins TRBV19 and TRBJ1-2; TRBD1 is a possible D gene (6 bases). The CDR3 is made up of 13 amino acids. Germline V lookup: CDR1 LNHDA, CDR2 SQIVND (reference sequence). V gave up 8 bases and J gave up 2 bases, with 12 bases separating them. Here the CDR3 DNA reads TGTGCCAGTGGACGAGGACAGAACTATGGCTACACCTTC. Translating gives CASGRGQNYGYTF.

This clone was observed a few times. The V and J genes are TRBV20-1 and TRBJ2-7, with 7 bases fitting TRBD1. With V trimmed by 6 bases and J by 9 bases, 8 bases remained unmatched. Germline-derived CDR1 and CDR2 are DFQATT and SNEGSKA (reference sequence). This CDR3 comprises 11 residues. CDR3: CSAPGGGRQYF. CDR3 bases: TGCAGTGCCCCAGGGGGTGGACGGCAGTACTTC.

The chain employs TRBV5-4 and TRBJ2-1; 8 bases match TRBD2. V gave up 2 bases and J gave up 2 bases; unmatched junction bases: 6. The CDR3 sequence is 16 residues long. The germline V gene has CDR1 SGHNT and CDR2 YYREEE (reference sequence). CDR3 residues: CASSLQTGGPYNEQFF. The CDR3 coding sequence is TGTGCCAGCAGCTTACAGACGGGGGGGCCCTACAATGAGCAGTTCTTC.

The chain links TRBV10-3 to TRBJ1-1, with D perhaps TRBD1 (6 bases). CDR3 size: 13 residues. The germline V gene has CDR1 ENHRY and CDR2 SYGVKD. V was trimmed by 6 bases and J by 8 bases, leaving 16 bases between them. The CDR3 coding sequence is TGTGCCATCAGGGCCACAGGGAAACTCGAAGCTTTCTTT. It is translated as CAIRATGKLEAFF.

The chain employs TRBV6-1 and TRBJ1-6, with D hard to call. This CDR3 spans 14 amino acids. Germline CDR1 MNHNS, CDR2 SASEGT. Trimming removed 4 bases at V and 4 bases at J, with 8 bases between. The CDR3 spells CASSVDIYNSPLHF. DNA for the CDR3: TGTGCCAGCAGTGTTGACATATATAATTCACCCCTCCACTTT.

The chain joins TRBV5-4 to TRBJ2-5; 9 bases line up with TRBD1. J lost 2 bases, V lost 2 bases, and 4 bases had no gene match. Looked up from germline, CDR1 is SGHNT and CDR2 is YYREEE (reference sequence). The length of the CDR3 is 15 residues. The CDR3 protein is CASSFDRGKQETQYF. The CDR3 coding sequence is TGTGCCAGCAGCTTTGACAGGGGGAAGCAAGAGACCCAGTACTTC.

The sample holds a few counts of this clone. The chain recombines TRBV6-6 with TRBJ1-4; D gene unclear. The CDR3 is 14 residues long. CDR1 and CDR2 (germline): MNHNY, SVGAGI (reference sequence). The V gene lost 5 bases and the J gene lost 0 bases, with 7 bases spanning the gap. DNA for the CDR3: TGTGCCAGCAGTCCCCCCTCAACTAATGAAAAACTGTTTTTT. Translation gives CASSPPSTNEKLFF.

V usage is TRBV5-6 and J usage is TRBJ1-1; no reliable D call. Deletions cut 2 bases from V and 3 bases from J, with 17 bases between. The CDR3 contains 16 residues. Germline V CDR1 and CDR2: SGHDT, YYEEEE. In DNA, the CDR3 is TGTGCCAGCAGCTTCGGTTTTACGGGAAGGGACACTGAAGCTTTCTTT. Translated, it gives CASSFGFTGRDTEAFF.

The V gene is TRBV5-1, the J gene TRBJ1-1; D might be TRBD1 (6 bases). Germline V gene sequence: CDR1 SGHRS, CDR2 YFSETQ. This CDR3 spans 16 amino acids. V lost 2 bases, J lost 1 base, and 15 bases lay in between. This chain's CDR3 is CASSFTPLQGNTEAFF. In nucleotides, the CDR3 is TGCGCCAGCAGCTTCACCCCCTTACAGGGGAACACTGAAGCTTTCTTT.

The DNA of the CDR3 is TGTGCCAGCACCGAAGGACAGGGGATCTCCTACGAGCAGTACTTC. Its protein is CASTEGQGISYEQYF. V usage is TRBV2 and J usage is TRBJ2-7; 9 positions match TRBD1. The J segment lost 0 bases and the V segment lost 7 bases, leaving 7 bases of the junction unmatched. CDR1 is SNHLY, CDR2 FYNNEI, per germline. The CDR3 spans 15 residues.

The table lists this clone with a few counts. The chain links TRBV6-1 to TRBJ2-1; no firm D call. Germline V CDR1 and CDR2: MNHNS, SASEGT. The ends were cut back, 7 bases at V and 7 bases at J, with 8 bases in the middle. The length of the CDR3 is 11 residues. The CDR3 region has the DNA TGTGCCAGCAACGCGGTAAATGAGCAGTTCTTC. It encodes CASNAVNEQFF.

The V call is TRBV6-1, the J call TRBJ1-2; the match to TRBD1 covers 9 bases. V was pared by 3 bases and J by 6 bases, with 5 bases of the junction left unmatched. This CDR3 region has 14 residues. Germline V gene lookup returns CDR1 MNHNS and CDR2 SASEGT. The CDR3 here is CASSDGQGLDGYTF. The CDR3 DNA is TGTGCCAGCAGTGATGGACAGGGGTTGGATGGCTACACCTTC.

This clone was recorded only once. The chain couples TRBV6-6 to TRBJ1-1; possibly TRBD1 for D (5 bases). Germline values: CDR1 MNHNY, CDR2 SVGAGI (reference sequence). V was trimmed by 7 bases and J by 2 bases, leaving 14 bases between them. The CDR3 totals 14 residues. CDR3 DNA sequence: TGTGCCAGCACCCATATCGACAGCAACACTGAAGCTTTCTTT. Translated: CASTHIDSNTEAFF.

The CDR3 loop reads CATSRGGQTYEQYF. CDR3 nucleotides: TGTGCCACCAGCAGAGGGGGACAGACCTACGAGCAGTACTTC. V gene TRBV15 combines with J gene TRBJ2-7; 7 bases map to TRBD1. The CDR3 runs 14 residues. The trim removed 1 base at V and 2 bases at J, leaving 2 bases unmatched. The germline V gene encodes CDR1 LNHNV and CDR2 YYDKDF (reference sequence).